This T cell receptor beta chain is from a study of cytomegalovirus exposure and HLA in healthy donors. Study in general: The roughly 110 validation repertoires were produced on the same platform as the 670 or so repertoires of the first cohort. This was reported in a later analysis. Whole-study results and caveats: Some TCR beta chains (about 180 of them) were listed as cytomegalovirus-associated.

The repertoire was sequenced with immunoSEQ multiplex PCR; TCRdb's copy has only in-frame clones and lacks some. The sample records about 310,000 clones, around 90% being singletons. The donors were part of the validation cohort of some 120 subjects. That cohort was separate from the first cohort, which comprised 666 subjects. Germline values: CDR1 MNHEY, CDR2 SVGAGI. Trimming cost V 4 bases and J 5 bases; bases outside gene matches: 4. The CDR3 has 15 residues. Comment on this clone: Its antigen is currently unknown.

The chain recombines TRBV6-5 with TRBJ2-1; 11 bases line up with TRBD2. Input material: PBMCs. The TCR sequence derives from a man aged 25 to 45 in good health and CMV-seronegative. The CDR3 region has the DNA TGTGCCAGCAGTTCACTAGCGGGGGCCCACAATGAGCAGTTCTTC. As protein: CASSSLAGAHNEQFF.